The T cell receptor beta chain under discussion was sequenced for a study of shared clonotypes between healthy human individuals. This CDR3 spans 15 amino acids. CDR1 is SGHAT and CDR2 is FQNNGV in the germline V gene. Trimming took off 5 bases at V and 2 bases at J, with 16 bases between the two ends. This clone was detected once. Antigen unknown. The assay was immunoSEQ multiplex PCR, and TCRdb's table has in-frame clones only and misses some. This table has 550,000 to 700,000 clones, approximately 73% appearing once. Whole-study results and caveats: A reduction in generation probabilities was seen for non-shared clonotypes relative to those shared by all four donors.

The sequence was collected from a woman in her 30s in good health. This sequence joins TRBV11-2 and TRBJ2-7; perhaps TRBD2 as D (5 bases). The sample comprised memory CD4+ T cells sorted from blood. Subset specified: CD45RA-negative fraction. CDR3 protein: CASSAGLFETYEQYF. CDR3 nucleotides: TGTGCCAGCAGCGCGGGTCTTTTCGAGACCTACGAGCAGTACTTC. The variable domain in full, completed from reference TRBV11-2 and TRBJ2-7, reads EAGVAQSPRYKIIEKRQSVAFWCNPISGHATLYWYQQILGQGPKLLIQFQNNGVVDDSQLPKDRFSAERLKGVDSTLKIQPAKLEDSAVYLCASSAGLFETYEQYFGPGTRLTVT.